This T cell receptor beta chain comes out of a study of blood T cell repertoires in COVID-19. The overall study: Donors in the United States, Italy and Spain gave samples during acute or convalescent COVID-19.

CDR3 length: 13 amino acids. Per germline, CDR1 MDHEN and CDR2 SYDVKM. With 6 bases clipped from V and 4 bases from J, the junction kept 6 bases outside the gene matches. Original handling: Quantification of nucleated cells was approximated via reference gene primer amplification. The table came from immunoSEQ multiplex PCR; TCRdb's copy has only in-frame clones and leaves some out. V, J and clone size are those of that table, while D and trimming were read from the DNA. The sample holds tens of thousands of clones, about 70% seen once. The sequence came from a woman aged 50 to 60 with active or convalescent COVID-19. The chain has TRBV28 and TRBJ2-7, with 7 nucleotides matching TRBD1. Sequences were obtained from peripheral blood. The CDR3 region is CASSTQQGYEQYF. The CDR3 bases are TGTGCCAGCAGCACCCAACAGGGGTACGAGCAGTACTTC.